This TCR beta chain was recorded in a study of blood T cell repertoires in COVID-19. As for the study in general: The analysed material was cDNA or gDNA that came from T cells, B-cell-depleted T cells, or PBMCs.

The study recruited people aged about 18 to 95 years across 24 US areas. Which cohort a participant joined came from the clinical history participants gave. Germline lookup yields CDR1 MDHEN and CDR2 SYDVKM. The CDR3 sequence is 15 residues long. V was clipped by 6 bases and J by 7 bases; unmatched bases: 13. TCRdb's table, derived via immunoSEQ multiplex PCR, lists solely in-frame clones and lacks some. The sample lists over 250,000 clones, roughly four fifths seen once, with around 3.9% in the top ten. This clonotype originated in a man aged 30-40 years with acute COVID-19. The chain combines TRBV28 with TRBJ1-2; 8 bases are shared with TRBD1. The source material was PBMCs or T cells enriched from blood (not recorded which). The CDR3 bases are TGTGCCAGCAGACCAGACAGGACAGGGTCGGGTGGCTACACCTTC. This gives the protein CASRPDRTGSGGYTF.